The present T cell receptor (beta chain) was sequenced within a study of cytomegalovirus exposure and HLA in healthy donors. This clone was counted once. As yet, its antigen is unknown. Broader study findings: As was reported, the classifier diagnosed cytomegalovirus status with high specificity and sensitivity. The study carried out a later analysis of TCR beta sequences. It associated roughly 17,000 of them with specific HLA alleles at a false discovery rate of 0.05. Many donors carried some public TCRs, although rarity characterized most TCR sequences.

Trimming removed 4 bases from V and 12 bases from J; junction bases left unmatched: 17. This CDR3 is 16 amino acids long. Germline lookup yields CDR1 SQVTM and CDR2 ANQGSEA. 60 Vbeta and 13 Jbeta primers were used in PCR. Produced via immunoSEQ multiplex PCR; TCRdb's table is partial and in-frame only. Of more than 110,000 clones listed, 75% to 90% are singletons. The clonotype originates from a female donor in good health and CMV-seronegative. The sample consisted of PBMCs. The chain joins TRBV29-1 to TRBJ2-1; 11 positions match TRBD2. The CDR3 nucleotides are TGCAGCGTTGGCACAACCGGGACTAGCGGCCCCGAGGGGCAGTTCTTC. Its translation is CSVGTTGTSGPEGQFF.